Following are 10 T cell receptor beta chains from one sample sequenced in a study of blood T cell repertoires in COVID-19 (dated by TCRdb to the early 2020s). Receptors were amplified or captured by the immunoSEQ multiplex PCR assay. The table was pulled from immuneACCESS by TCRdb, which kept in-frame rearrangements only. Such tables lose some clones; where checked, under half of the loss comes from unresolved V genes, and the rest has no known cause. Within this sample are a few hundred thousand clones, with about 82% of them counted one time only. The leading ten clones occupy 7.2% of the sample. Sequencing was performed on peripheral blood. These receptors were taken from a human donor in a cohort sampled during active COVID-19.

This clone was picked up one time. The chain has TRBV30 and TRBJ2-2; 7 bases line up with TRBD1. The CDR3 length is 15 residues. CDR1 is GTSNPN and CDR2 is SVGIG in the germline V gene (reference sequence). The trim removed 5 bases at V and 1 base at J, leaving 7 bases unmatched. CDR3 region: CAWSPGQKNTGELFF. The CDR3 DNA reads TGTGCCTGGTCTCCGGGACAGAAGAACACCGGGGAGCTGTTTTTT.

The V gene is TRBV12-3 or TRBV12-4, the J gene TRBJ2-7, with no clear D. The CDR3 totals 13 residues. The V end lost 0 bases, the J end lost 3 bases, and 6 bases lay between the germline ends. CDR3 coding DNA: TGTGCCAGCAGTTTAGCGCTCAGCTACGAGCAGTACTTC. Translating gives CASSLALSYEQYF.

This chain joins TRBV7-9 and TRBJ2-6, with a tentative D call TRBD1 (6 bases). V gave up 5 bases and J gave up 4 bases, with 24 bases separating them. The CDR3 is 19 amino acids. Germline V lookup: CDR1 SEHNR, CDR2 FQNEAQ (reference sequence). CDR3 coding DNA: TGTGCCAGCAGCATGCCCCGTGACAGGCATTCTGGAGGGGCCAACGTCCTGACTTTC. Translating it yields CASSMPRDRHSGGANVLTF.

The genes are TRBV6-5 and TRBJ2-3; 10 bases match TRBD1. The V gene's germline CDR1 is MNHEY and CDR2 SVGAGI. Trimming removed 6 bases from V and 3 bases from J; junction bases left unmatched: 6. CDR3 length equals 15 residues. DNA for the CDR3: TGTGCCAGCAGGAACCGGGACAGGGGTACAGATACGCAGTATTTT. Its translation: CASRNRDRGTDTQYF.

The chain's CDR3 is CATSRDPGVNEKLFF. CDR3 bases: TGTGCCACCAGCAGAGATCCAGGGGTGAATGAAAAACTGTTTTTT. The V call is TRBV15, the J call TRBJ1-4; the D gene is possibly TRBD1 (6 bases). V dropped 0 bases and J dropped 5 bases, with 10 bases sitting between them. Looked up from germline, CDR1 is LNHNV and CDR2 is YYDKDF (reference sequence). The CDR3 is 15 residues long.

This chain uses TRBV4-1 with TRBJ2-7; D unresolved. This CDR3 has 14 amino acids. The V gene lost 3 bases and the J gene lost 3 bases, with 12 bases spanning the gap. Germline V gene data show CDR1 as MGHRA and CDR2 as YSYEKL. In nucleotides, the CDR3 is TGCGCCAGCAGCCAGGGTACAGAGAACTACGAGCAGTACTTC. This codes for CASSQGTENYEQYF.

CDR3 sequence reads: CASRITAQGGYGYTF. The CDR3 region has the DNA TGTGCCAGTAGGATAACAGCACAGGGTGGCTATGGCTACACCTTC. This chain connects TRBV19 to TRBJ1-2; D is perhaps TRBD1 (6 bases). CDR3 length equals 15 residues. Trimming shortened V by 6 bases and J by 4 bases, and 18 bases separated the two germline ends. Germline-derived CDR1 and CDR2 are LNHDA and SQIVND (reference sequence).

The CDR3 DNA is TGTGCCAGCAGTGAAGTTCAGAATAGCAATCAGCCCCAGCATTTT. Its protein product is CASSEVQNSNQPQHF. The chain combines TRBV6-1 with TRBJ1-5, with D unclear. Germline V gene lookup returns CDR1 MNHNS and CDR2 SASEGT. V lost 1 base and J 0 bases, leaving 7 bases between the germline ends. The CDR3 runs 15 residues.

This clone was detected only once. J is TRBJ1-1 and V is TRBV5-1; perhaps TRBD1 as D (5 bases). The V and J ends lost 4 bases and 2 bases respectively, with 15 bases between them. This CDR3 comprises 15 residues. Germline values: CDR1 SGHRS, CDR2 YFSETQ. CDR3 sequence reads: CASSRETAFNTEAFF. The CDR3 DNA follows: TGCGCCAGCAGCAGAGAGACAGCCTTTAACACTGAAGCTTTCTTT.

CDR3 region: CASITQGAGEAFF. CDR3 nucleotides: TGTGCCAGCATTACACAGGGGGCCGGTGAAGCTTTCTTT. The chain recombines TRBV12-3 or TRBV12-4 with TRBJ1-1, with 9 bases aligning to TRBD1. The junction had 7 bases not matched to a gene; V was cut back by 7 bases and J by 7 bases. There are 13 residues in the CDR3.